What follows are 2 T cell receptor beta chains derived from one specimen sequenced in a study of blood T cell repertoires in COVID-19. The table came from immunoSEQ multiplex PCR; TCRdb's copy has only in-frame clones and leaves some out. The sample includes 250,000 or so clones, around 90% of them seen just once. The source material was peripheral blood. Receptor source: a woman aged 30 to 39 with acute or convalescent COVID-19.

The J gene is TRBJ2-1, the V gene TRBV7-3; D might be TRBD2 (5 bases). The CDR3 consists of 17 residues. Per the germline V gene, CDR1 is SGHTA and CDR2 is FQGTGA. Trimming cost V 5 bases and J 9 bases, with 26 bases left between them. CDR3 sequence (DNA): TGTGCCAGCAGCCGCGGGCCAGCTGAAACGCGGGTCGGTGAGCAGTTCTTC. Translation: CASSRGPAETRVGEQFF.

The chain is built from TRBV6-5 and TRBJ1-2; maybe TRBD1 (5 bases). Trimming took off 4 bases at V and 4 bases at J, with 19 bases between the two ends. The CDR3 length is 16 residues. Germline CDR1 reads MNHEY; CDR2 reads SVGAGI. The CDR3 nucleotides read TGTGCCAGCAGTTGGAGAAGGGGTGTTTTCAGCTATGGCTACACCTTC. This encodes CASSWRRGVFSYGYTF.